This TCR beta chain was found in a study of blood T cell repertoires in COVID-19. Whole-study context: The United States, Italy and Spain were the sources of the acute and convalescent COVID-19 samples. Sources were T cells, B-cell-depleted T cells, or PBMCs; the material itself was cDNA or gDNA.

Assay: immunoSEQ multiplex PCR; the TCRdb copy retains only in-frame clones and omits some. This table holds more than 300,000 clones, around 88% found once. The Seattle patients joined while their infection was active and were tracked longitudinally afterward. The CDR3 contains 16 residues. Germline loops: CDR1 SGHVS, CDR2 FNYEAQ. V shed 5 bases, J shed 5 bases, and the junction held 12 bases outside the gene matches. The sequence derives from a woman aged 30 to 39 with COVID-19, enrolled during active disease. The sequencing input was peripheral blood. The genes are TRBV7-6 and TRBJ2-7, with TRBD2 matching 10 bases. CDR3 protein: CASSREVSGGVDEQYF. CDR3 DNA sequence: TGTGCCAGCAGCCGAGAGGTCAGCGGGGGGGTGGACGAGCAGTACTTC.